Below, 2 T cell receptor beta chains from the same sample are listed, as sequenced in a study of OX40 agonist ivuxolimab in advanced cancers. TCRdb's copy holds only in-frame clones and misses some; the assay was immunoSEQ multiplex PCR. The sample yields around 84,000 clones, less than 85% seen once. The source material was CD4+ or CD8+ T cells sorted from blood, sampled in a trial of the OX40 agonist ivuxolimab. Source of these receptors: an adult with an advanced solid tumor such as melanoma, head and neck, liver or kidney cancer.

The CDR3 here is CASSFPRARAGELFF. The CDR3 DNA follows: TGTGCCAGCAGTTTTCCCCGGGCCCGCGCCGGGGAGCTGTTTTTT. The genes are TRBV28 and TRBJ2-2; D not resolved. Trimming cost V 3 bases and J 6 bases, with 14 bases left between them. Germline-derived CDR1 and CDR2 are MDHEN and SYDVKM. CDR3 length: 15 residues.

This chain links TRBV4-3 with TRBJ2-5; 15 nucleotides agree with TRBD2. This CDR3 spans 18 amino acids. Germline CDR1 reads LGHNA; CDR2 reads YSLEER. Unmatched junction bases numbered 11, after V lost 4 bases and J lost 5 bases. CDR3 nucleotides: TGCGCCAGCAGCCGCAGAGTTGGACTAGCGGGAGGGTTCGAGACCCAGTACTTC. This sequence encodes CASSRRVGLAGGFETQYF.